A single sample gave rise to the 11 T cell receptor beta chains below, sequenced in a study of shared clonotypes between healthy human individuals. Profiled with immunoSEQ multiplex PCR; TCRdb holds only in-frame clones, not every one. In the table there are roughly 2 million clones, approximately 96% of which are singletons. Sequenced material: naive CD4+ T cells sorted from blood. Subset defined: CD45RA+ positively selected. The receptors were sampled from a man aged 18 to 30 in good health.

This chain links TRBV9 with TRBJ1-5; D perhaps matches TRBD1 (6 bases). The CDR3 totals 14 residues. V was trimmed by 0 bases and J by 6 bases, leaving 10 bases between them. From germline, CDR1 is SGDLS and CDR2 YYNGEE. As DNA, the CDR3 is TGTGCCAGCAGCGTAGGGGGGGCAGCTCAGCCCCAGCATTTT. It specifies CASSVGGAAQPQHF.

The chain couples TRBV29-1 to TRBJ2-7, with 8 bases fitting TRBD2. V gave up 7 bases and J gave up 5 bases; unmatched junction bases: 13. Germline V CDR1 and CDR2: SQVTM, ANQGSEA. The length of the CDR3 is 14 residues. CDR3 sequence reads: CSAGSSGGFHEQYF. CDR3 DNA sequence: TGCAGCGCGGGGAGCAGCGGGGGCTTCCACGAGCAGTACTTC.

V gene TRBV5-1 combines with J gene TRBJ1-2; TRBD1 aligns across 9 bases. The J segment lost 8 bases and the V segment lost 0 bases, leaving 11 bases of the junction unmatched. The CDR3 runs to 16 residues. Germline CDR1 is SGHRS and CDR2 is YFSETQ. The CDR3 reads CASSLEGDRVVEGYTF. Written as DNA, the CDR3 is TGCGCCAGCAGCTTGGAAGGGGACAGGGTCGTGGAGGGCTACACCTTC.

The J gene is TRBJ2-1, the V gene TRBV10-1, with a possible D match to TRBD1 (6 bases). Germline V CDR1 and CDR2: WNHNN, SYGVQD (reference sequence). The CDR3 consists of 15 residues. Trimming removed 2 bases at V and 7 bases at J, with 15 bases between. The CDR3 loop reads CASSETGTNHNEQFF. CDR3 coding DNA: TGCGCCAGCAGTGAGACAGGGACCAACCATAATGAGCAGTTCTTC.

The CDR3 protein is CASSLDAGELFF. For the CDR3, the DNA is TGTGCCAGCAGCTTAGATGCCGGGGAGCTGTTTTTT. The chain combines TRBV11-3 with TRBJ2-2; D not resolved. Germline V gene sequence: CDR1 SGHNT, CDR2 YENEEA. Trimming pared 0 bases from V and 6 bases from J, leaving 2 bases between. The CDR3 covers 12 residues.

The chain is built from TRBV10-1 and TRBJ2-5, with TRBD1 identical over 9 bases. V lost 7 bases, J lost 3 bases, and 15 bases stayed unmatched. Germline CDR1 and CDR2: WNHNN and SYGVQD (reference sequence). The CDR3 is 17 residues long. CDR3 in amino acids: CASNPGSGTGGKETQYF. CDR3 DNA sequence: TGCGCCAGCAACCCGGGCTCCGGAACAGGGGGCAAAGAGACCCAGTACTTC.

This rearrangement joins TRBV9 to TRBJ1-1; tentatively, D is TRBD1 (6 bases). Germline CDR1 is SGDLS and CDR2 is YYNGEE. The CDR3 contains 15 residues. V was shortened by 0 bases and J by 1 base, with 10 bases between the two germline ends. CDR3 nucleotide sequence: TGTGCCAGCAGCGTAGCCGGACAGACGAACACTGAAGCTTTCTTT. Its protein is CASSVAGQTNTEAFF.

This clone was counted once. V usage is TRBV30 and J usage is TRBJ1-4; possible D gene TRBD1, 5 bases. CDR1 is GTSNPN and CDR2 is SVGIG in the germline V gene (reference sequence). V shed 4 bases and J shed 8 bases, with 17 bases lying between them. The CDR3 contains 14 residues. The CDR3 coding sequence is TGTGCCTGGACCCATGGGGGGAAGTCGGAAAAACTGTTTTTT. Translating gives CAWTHGGKSEKLFF.

The chain is built from TRBV25-1 and TRBJ1-1; D is uncertain. V lost 1 base to trimming and J lost 1 base, with 10 bases between them. Germline CDR1 reads MGHDK; CDR2 reads SYGVNS. The CDR3 totals 15 residues. DNA of the CDR3: TGTGCCAGCAGTGAATCGGGCAGATGGAACACTGAAGCTTTCTTT. Residues: CASSESGRWNTEAFF.

V is TRBV30 and J is TRBJ2-1; the D gene could be TRBD1 or TRBD2 (5 bases each). Germline CDR1 GTSNPN, CDR2 SVGIG (reference sequence). CDR3 length equals 15 residues. V was clipped by 8 bases and J by 5 bases, with 22 bases between them. The CDR3 sequence: CAGLGTALGDNEQFF. Here the CDR3 DNA reads TGTGCCGGGTTGGGGACGGCGTTAGGGGACAATGAGCAGTTCTTC.

The chain has TRBV10-3 and TRBJ2-1, with 7 bases identical to TRBD1. The CDR3 is made up of 14 amino acids. Germline V CDR1 and CDR2: ENHRY, SYGVKD. Losses at the gene ends were 5 bases for V and 5 bases for J; bases not matched to a gene: 6. The CDR3 sequence: CAISRQGEDNEQFF. CDR3 bases: TGTGCCATCAGTCGACAGGGCGAGGACAATGAGCAGTTCTTC.